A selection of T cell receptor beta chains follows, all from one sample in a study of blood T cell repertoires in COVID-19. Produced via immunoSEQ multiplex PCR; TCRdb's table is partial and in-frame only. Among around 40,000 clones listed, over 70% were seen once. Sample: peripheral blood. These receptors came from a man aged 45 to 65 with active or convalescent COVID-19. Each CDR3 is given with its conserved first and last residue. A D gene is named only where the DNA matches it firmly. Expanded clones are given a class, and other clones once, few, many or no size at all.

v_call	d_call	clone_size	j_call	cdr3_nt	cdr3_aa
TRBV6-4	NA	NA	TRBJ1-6	TGTGCCAGCAGTGCGGAGCGTAATTCACCCCTCCACTTT	CASSAERNSPLHF
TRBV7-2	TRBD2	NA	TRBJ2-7	TGTGCCAGCTCTCCCGGGGCGGGAGGGTACGAGCAGTACTTC	CASSPGAGGYEQYF
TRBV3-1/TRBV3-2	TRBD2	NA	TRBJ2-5	TGTGCCAGCAGCCATAAGCGGGGGACCAAAGAGACCCAGTACTTC	CASSHKRGTKETQYF
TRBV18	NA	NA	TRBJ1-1	TGTGCCAGCTCACCACAGGGGCCTGAAGCTTTCTTT	CASSPQGPEAFF
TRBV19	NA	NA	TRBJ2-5	TGTGCCAGTAGTAGAGCGAGGCAAGAGACCCAGTACTTC	CASSRARQETQYF
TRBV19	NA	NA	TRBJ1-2	TGTGCCGAGGCGGAGGACTATGGCTACACCTTC	CAEAEDYGYTF
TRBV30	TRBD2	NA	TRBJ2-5	TGTGCCTGGAGCGGATCAGCGGGAGGGCTCGAAGAGACCCAGTACTTC	CAWSGSAGGLEETQYF
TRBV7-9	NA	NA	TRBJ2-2	TGTGCCAGCAGCTCCTCTCAGGGTTACACCGGGGAGCTGTTTTTT	CASSSSQGYTGELFF
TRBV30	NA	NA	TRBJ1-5	TGTGCCTGGAGTGGGCTTAGCAATCAGCCCCAGCATTTT	CAWSGLSNQPQHF
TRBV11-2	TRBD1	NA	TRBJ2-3	TGTGCCAGCAGCTTAACAGAGGGGACAGGGGCGCTCTTT	CASSLTEGTGALF
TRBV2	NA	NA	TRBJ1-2	TGTGCCAGCAGTGAATCACGTGGCGGCTATGGCTACACCTTC	CASSESRGGYGYTF
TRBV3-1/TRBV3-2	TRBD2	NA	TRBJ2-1	TGTGCCAGCAGCCCGGAGAGACTAGCGGGGGTGGTCAATGAGCAGTTCTTC	CASSPERLAGVVNEQFF
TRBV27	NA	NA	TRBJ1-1	TGTGCCAGCAGTTTAGACCGGGGATCTATGAACACTGAAGCTTTCTTT	CASSLDRGSMNTEAFF
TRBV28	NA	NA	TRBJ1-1	TGTGCCAGCAGTCCCGCGGACGGGATTGGGACTGAAGCTTTCTTT	CASSPADGIGTEAFF
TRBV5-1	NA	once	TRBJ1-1	TGCGCCAGCAGCTTGGGGGGTGAGGGCACTGAAGCTTTCTTT	CASSLGGEGTEAFF
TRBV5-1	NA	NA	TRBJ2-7	TGCGCCAGCAGCTTGGTTGGGGGGAACCACGAGCAGTACTTC	CASSLVGGNHEQYF
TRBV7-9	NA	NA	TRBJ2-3	TGTGCCAGCAGCGGTGGCGGGTCAAGGGCAGATACGCAGTATTTT	CASSGGGSRADTQYF
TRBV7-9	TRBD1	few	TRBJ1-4	TGTGCCAGCAGCCCGCAGGGGGTACGTGAAAAACTGTTTTTT	CASSPQGVREKLFF
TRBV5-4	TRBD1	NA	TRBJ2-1	TGTGCCAGCAGCTTACAGGGGGCGGCCTACAATGAGCAGTTCTTC	CASSLQGAAYNEQFF
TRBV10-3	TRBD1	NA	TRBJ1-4	TGTGCCACCCGGGACAGGGAGAAGGAAAAACTGTTTTTT	CATRDREKEKLFF
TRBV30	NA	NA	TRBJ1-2	TGTGCCTGGAGTCCCACCATCACTAGTTCGGGCTACACCTTC	CAWSPTITSSGYTF
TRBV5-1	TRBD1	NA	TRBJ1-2	TGCGCCAGCAGCTTTGACAGGGGTGTCAGTGGCTACACCTTC	CASSFDRGVSGYTF
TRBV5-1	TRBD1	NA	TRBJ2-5	TGCGCCAGCAGCTCGGGACAGGCCTTGGGGGAGACCCAGTACTTC	CASSSGQALGETQYF
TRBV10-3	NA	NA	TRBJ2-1	TGTGCCATCAGTGAGTCAGGAGCGAATGAGCAGTTCTTC	CAISESGANEQFF
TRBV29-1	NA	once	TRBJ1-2	TGCAGCGTTGTCCGGGACTTATCCTTCCCTGGCTACACCTTC	CSVVRDLSFPGYTF
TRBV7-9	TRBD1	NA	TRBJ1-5	TGTGCCAGCAGCCGGACAGGGGAAATGAGTCAGCCCCAGCATTTT	CASSRTGEMSQPQHF
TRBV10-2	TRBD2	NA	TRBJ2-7	TGCGCCAGCAGGGGGGCGGACGGACTAGCGGGAGGGCAGTACTTC	CASRGADGLAGGQYF
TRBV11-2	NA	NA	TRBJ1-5	TGTGCCAGCAGCTTAGATCTGGTTGGAGGGCCCCAGCATTTT	CASSLDLVGGPQHF
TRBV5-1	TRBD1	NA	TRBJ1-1	TGCGCCAGCAGCTTGGCCGGGACAGCGAACACTGAAGCTTTCTTT	CASSLAGTANTEAFF